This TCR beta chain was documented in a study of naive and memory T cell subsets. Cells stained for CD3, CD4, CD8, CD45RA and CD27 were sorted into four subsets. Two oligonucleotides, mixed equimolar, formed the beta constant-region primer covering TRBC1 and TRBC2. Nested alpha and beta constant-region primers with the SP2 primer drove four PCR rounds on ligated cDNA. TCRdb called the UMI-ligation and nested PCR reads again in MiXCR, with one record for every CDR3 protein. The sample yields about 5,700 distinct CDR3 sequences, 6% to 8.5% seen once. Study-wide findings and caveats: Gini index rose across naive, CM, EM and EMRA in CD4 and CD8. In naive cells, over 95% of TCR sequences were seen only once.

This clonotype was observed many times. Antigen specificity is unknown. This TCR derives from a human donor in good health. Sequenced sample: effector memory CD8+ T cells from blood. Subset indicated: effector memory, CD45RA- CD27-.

The CDR3 is CASSSGQGVSGELFF. CDR3 sequence (DNA): TGTGCCAGCAGTTCGGGACAGGGTGTTTCCGGGGAGCTGTTTTTT. V is TRBV6-1 and J is TRBJ2-2; TRBD1 aligns across 9 bases. V was clipped by 5 bases and J by 6 bases; unmatched bases: 7. The CDR3 runs to 15 residues. The germline CDR1 and CDR2 sequences are MNHNS and SASEGT.